Described below is a single T cell receptor beta chain sequence and its context. The antigen is unknown. V was cut by 7 bases and J by 6 bases, with 11 bases left in between. CDR3 length: 12 residues. The sample is drawn from a study of identical twins. Regarding the study as a whole: Weaker excess twin sharing was observed in beta out-of-frame sequences. The presence of invariant MAIT and iNKT cells could partly confound analyses of zero-insertion sequences.

Using its own MiXCR run on the 5' RACE reads, TCRdb lists one record per CDR3 protein. The data contain 450,000 to 650,000 distinct CDR3 sequences, roughly 15% of them singletons. This sample was shared with a second study, whose subject was yellow fever vaccine responses in identical twins.

The V and J genes are TRBV12-3 or TRBV12-4 and TRBJ2-3, with D possibly TRBD2 on 6 matching bases. The specimen was CD4+ T cells sorted from blood. The clonotype originates from a woman aged 18 to 35 in good health. This chain's CDR3 is CASITRGDTQYF. Here the CDR3 DNA reads TGTGCCAGCATAACACGGGGGGATACGCAGTATTTT.